The entry below gives a single T cell receptor (beta chain) sequence along with its context. Its antigen is as yet unknown. Within the sample, other DNA sequences also encode this same CDR3. This sample was included in a study of T cell responses to AZD1222 COVID-19 vaccine. Findings of the study overall: Seropositive status at baseline applied to only six AZD1222 recipients.

The repertoire was sequenced with immunoSEQ multiplex PCR; TCRdb's copy has only in-frame clones and lacks some. The sample yields 100,000 to 150,000 clones, around 87% seen once. This sequence originates from an adult in good health. The starting material was peripheral blood, obtained on day 0 of AZD1222 vaccination.

The CDR3 sequence is CASVIGITDTQYF. For the CDR3, the DNA is TGTGCCAGCGTGATAGGGATCACAGATACGCAGTATTTT. The chain employs TRBV6-5 and TRBJ2-3, with D uncertain. CDR1 and CDR2 from the germline V gene are MNHEY and SVGAGI. The CDR3 length is 13 residues. V lost 8 bases, J lost 2 bases, and 11 bases lay in between.